A single sample gave rise to the 13 T cell receptor beta chains below, sequenced in a study of cytomegalovirus exposure and HLA in healthy donors. PCR was performed using 60 Vbeta and 13 Jbeta primers. Clones were sequenced by immunoSEQ multiplex PCR, and TCRdb holds only the in-frame ones, with some missing. This table has about 150,000 clones, 60% to 85% appearing once. Sequenced input: PBMCs. The receptors come from a female donor in good health and CMV-seropositive.

The J gene is TRBJ2-3, the V gene TRBV5-1, with 7 nucleotides matching TRBD1. The J segment lost 2 bases and the V segment lost 2 bases, leaving 2 bases of the junction unmatched. Germline lookup yields CDR1 SGHRS and CDR2 YFSETQ. The length of the CDR3 is 14 residues. CDR3 DNA sequence: TGCGCCAGCAGCTTACAGGGGTACACAGATACGCAGTATTTT. It encodes CASSLQGYTDTQYF.

This clone was recorded a few times. This chain uses TRBV19 with TRBJ1-1; D is ambiguous. The CDR3 contains 11 residues. Trimming shortened V by 6 bases and J by 9 bases, and 11 bases separated the two germline ends. Germline loops: CDR1 LNHDA, CDR2 SQIVND (reference sequence). CDR3 sequence: CASREGSKAFF. DNA of the CDR3: TGTGCCAGTAGAGAGGGATCAAAAGCTTTCTTT.

This chain uses TRBV4-2 with TRBJ2-1; 12 positions agree with TRBD2. This CDR3 comprises 18 residues. Germline assignment: CDR1 LGHNA and CDR2 YNFKEQ. V lost 0 bases and J lost 7; bases outside the gene matches: 10. The CDR3 reads CASSQDTALAGGLNEQFF. CDR3 DNA: TGTGCCAGCAGCCAAGATACGGCACTAGCGGGAGGTCTTAATGAGCAGTTCTTC.

The V gene is TRBV27, the J gene TRBJ2-5; 10 nucleotides match TRBD2. V dropped 2 bases and J dropped 4; count of bases not matched to a gene: 7. CDR3 length: 16 amino acids. Germline V gives CDR1 MNHEY, CDR2 SMNVEV (reference sequence). CDR3 DNA: TGTGCCAGCAGTTTAAGTAGCGGGGGGTCGATAGAGACCCAGTACTTC. Protein product: CASSLSSGGSIETQYF.

This clone has just a few counts. The V and J genes are TRBV18 and TRBJ2-5; TRBD1 aligns across 7 bases. Germline CDR1 and CDR2: KGHSH and LQKENI. This CDR3 region has 13 residues. Trimming removed 6 bases from V and 5 bases from J; junction bases left unmatched: 6. CDR3: CASSSDRVETQYF. CDR3 nucleotide sequence: TGTGCCAGCTCCTCAGACAGGGTCGAGACCCAGTACTTC.

This chain joins TRBV5-4 and TRBJ2-3; TRBD2 agrees at 13 bases. CDR1 and CDR2 from the germline V gene are SGHNT and YYREEE (reference sequence). The CDR3 has 19 residues. Losses at the gene ends were 4 bases for V and 3 bases for J; bases not matched to a gene: 14. CDR3 sequence reads: CASSPGAGTSGIRTDTQYF. In nucleotides, the CDR3 is TGTGCCAGCAGCCCGGGGGCCGGGACTAGCGGGATAAGGACAGATACGCAGTATTTT. Based on the CDR3 plus reference TRBV5-4 and TRBJ2-3, the full variable domain is ETGVTQSPTHLIKTRGQQVTLRCSSQSGHNTVSWYQQALGQGPQFIFQYYREEENGRGNFPPRFSGLQFPNYSSELNVNALELDDSALYLCASSPGAGTSGIRTDTQYFGPGTRLTVL.

V usage is TRBV15 and J usage is TRBJ2-2; D may be TRBD1 (5 bases). V was clipped by 4 bases and J by 2 bases, with 14 bases between them. CDR1 LNHNV and CDR2 YYDKDF come from the germline V gene (reference sequence). CDR3 length equals 16 residues. The DNA of the CDR3 is TGTGCCACCAGCAATGGTAGGGGTCACAACACCGGGGAGCTGTTTTTT. This gives the protein CATSNGRGHNTGELFF. The full variable domain, in which reference TRBV15 and TRBJ2-2 provide the parts outside the CDR3, is DAMVIQNPRYQVTQFGKPVTLSCSQTLNHNVMYWYQQKSSQAPKLLFHYYDKDFNNEADTPDNFQSRRPNTSFCFLDIRSPGLGDTAMYLCATSNGRGHNTGELFFGEGSRLTVL.

V is TRBV28 and J is TRBJ1-2, with D unclear. CDR3 size: 13 residues. Germline V gene data show CDR1 as MDHEN and CDR2 as SYDVKM. Deletions cut 1 base from V and 3 bases from J, with 6 bases between. The CDR3 is CASSLSSDYGYTF. The CDR3 region has the DNA TGTGCCAGCAGTTTATCTTCAGACTATGGCTACACCTTC.

This clone was recorded a few times. The chain employs TRBV19 and TRBJ1-5; TRBD1 aligns across 8 bases. V shed 8 bases, J shed 6 bases, and the junction held 6 bases outside the gene matches. Germline loops: CDR1 LNHDA, CDR2 SQIVND (reference sequence). This CDR3 has 13 residues. CDR3 residues: CASADRGGQPQHF. Here the CDR3 DNA reads TGTGCCAGTGCCGACAGGGGAGGTCAGCCCCAGCATTTT.

V and J are TRBV5-4 and TRBJ1-4; 7 bases fit TRBD1. V lost 0 bases, J lost 3 bases, and 5 bases stayed unmatched. The CDR3 contains 16 residues. Germline V CDR1 and CDR2: SGHNT, YYREEE (reference sequence). The CDR3 sequence is CASSLAQGVPNEKLFF. The CDR3 nucleotides are TGTGCCAGCAGCTTGGCCCAGGGGGTGCCTAATGAAAAACTGTTTTTT.

The chain employs TRBV18 and TRBJ2-5, with 7 bases lining up with TRBD2. Germline CDR1 and CDR2: KGHSH and LQKENI. V trimming: 4 bases; J trimming: 7 bases; junction bases outside the gene matches: 12. The CDR3 loop spans 15 amino acids. The CDR3: CASSLQGDGGSTQYF. For the CDR3, the DNA is TGTGCCAGCTCACTTCAGGGCGACGGGGGGTCGACCCAGTACTTC. The whole variable domain, filled in from reference TRBV18 and TRBJ2-5, reads NAGVMQNPRHLVRRRGQEARLRCSPMKGHSHVYWYRQLPEEGLKFMVYLQKENIIDESGMPKERFSAEFPKEGPSILRIQQVVRGDSAAYFCASSLQGDGGSTQYFGPGTRLLVL.

The chain uses TRBV19 and TRBJ1-5; 9 positions match TRBD1. Germline CDR1 and CDR2: LNHDA and SQIVND (reference sequence). V lost 5 bases to trimming and J lost 7 bases; unmatched junction nucleotides: 6. This CDR3 is built from 14 residues. The CDR3: CASSRDRVNQPQHF. The DNA of the CDR3 is TGTGCCAGTAGTCGGGACAGGGTGAACCAGCCCCAGCATTTT.

The genes are TRBV15 and TRBJ2-7; the D is unclear. The CDR3 is 13 amino acids. Germline CDR1 reads LNHNV; CDR2 reads YYDKDF (reference sequence). Deletions cut 1 base from V and 6 bases from J, with 10 bases between. The CDR3 is CATSRGLLPEQYF. CDR3 bases: TGTGCCACCAGCAGAGGTCTCCTCCCCGAGCAGTACTTC.